The clone carrying this TCR beta chain was detected a few times. Antigen: not known. The libraries were made with immunoSEQ v3. Clones were read by immunoSEQ multiplex PCR, and TCRdb kept only the in-frame ones, dropping some. This sample has 12,000 or so clones; around 58% occur once, and the top ten carry 6.5% to 8%. The entry originates in a study of TIL therapy for anti-PD-1-resistant metastatic lung cancer. Across the study: By whole-exome sequencing, median non-synonymous tumor mutation burden was approximately 1.4 mutations per megabase. Overall study findings and caveats: Compared with baseline intratumoral T cells, expanded TIL cultures were more clonal and less diverse (around 5.7% vs 31%).

The time point: pre-treatment sample, taken before nivolumab and TIL therapy. Pleural nodules or supraclavicular lymph nodes made up most of the excised metastases sampled. The clonotype was recovered from a person aged 25-80 years with non-small cell lung cancer. Source: tumor tissue, taken at baseline.

Written as DNA, the CDR3 is TGTGCCTGGAGTGTTCCGGGGGGCGGCTACGAGCAGTACTTC. This gives the protein CAWSVPGGGYEQYF. The rearrangement links TRBV30 to TRBJ2-7, with a possible D match to TRBD2 (7 bases). Deletions cut 0 bases from V and 3 bases from J, with 12 bases between. Germline values: CDR1 GTSNPN, CDR2 SVGIG (reference sequence). This CDR3 has 14 residues.